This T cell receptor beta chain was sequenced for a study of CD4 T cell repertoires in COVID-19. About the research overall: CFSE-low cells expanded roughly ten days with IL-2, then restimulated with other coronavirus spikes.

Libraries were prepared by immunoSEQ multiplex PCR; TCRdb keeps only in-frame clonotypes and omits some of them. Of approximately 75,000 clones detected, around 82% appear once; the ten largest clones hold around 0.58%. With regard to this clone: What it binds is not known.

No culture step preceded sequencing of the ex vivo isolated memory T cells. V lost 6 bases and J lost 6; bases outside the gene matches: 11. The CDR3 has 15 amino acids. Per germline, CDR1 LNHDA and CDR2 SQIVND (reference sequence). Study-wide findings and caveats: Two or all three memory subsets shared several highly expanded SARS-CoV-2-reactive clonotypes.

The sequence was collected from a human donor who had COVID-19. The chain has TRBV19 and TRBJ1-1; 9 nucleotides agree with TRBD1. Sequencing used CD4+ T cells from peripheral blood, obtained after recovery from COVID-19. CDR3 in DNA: TGTGCCAGTAGGACAACCGGGACAGGGCGCCCTGAAGCTTTCTTT. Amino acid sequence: CASRTTGTGRPEAFF.